This T cell receptor beta chain came from a study of response to subunit inactivated influenza vaccine. About this clonotype: Its antigen is not identified.

Trimming took 0 bases from V and 1 from J, leaving 10 bases between them. Per germline, CDR1 DFQATT and CDR2 SNEGSKA (reference sequence). The CDR3 is 15 residues long. TCRdb reanalysed the RT-PCR reads using MiXCR and keeps one entry per CDR3 protein. The sample has hundreds of thousands of distinct CDR3 sequences; about an eighth are singletons. Overall study findings and caveats: It was the authors' suggestion that each seasonal influenza vaccination recruits few new T cells.

The receptor was isolated from a man aged 50-59 years who received an inactivated influenza vaccine. Here the sequenced sample was PBMCs from blood, taken around seven weeks after vaccination. The chain uses TRBV20-1 and TRBJ1-5; D is possibly TRBD1 (6 bases). The CDR3 region has the DNA TGCAGTGCTAGAGATGAAGGGGGGAGCAATCAGCCCCAGCATTTT. Amino acid sequence: CSARDEGGSNQPQHF.